This T cell receptor (beta chain) stems from a study of CD8 T cells in Susac syndrome. The V segment lost 2 bases and the J segment 9 bases; nucleotides outside the gene matches: 4. Germline V lookup: CDR1 SGHNT, CDR2 YYREEE (reference sequence). The CDR3 sequence is 12 residues long. An input of roughly 0.45 to 1 ug of RNA was subjected to reverse transcription using random hexamers. TCR beta CDR3 was amplified by immunoSEQ covering 54 Vbeta and 13 Jbeta. TCRdb ran MiXCR on the immunoSEQ multiplex PCR reads and lists one entry per CDR3 protein. The sample includes 100,000 to 150,000 distinct CDR3 sequences, just under 95% of them seen just once.

This TCR derives from a human donor with Susac syndrome. The chain recombines TRBV5-4 with TRBJ2-7, with 8 bases lining up with TRBD2. Material: CD8+ T cells from PBMCs. CDR3 residues: CASSLGGGRQYF. The CDR3 nucleotides read TGTGCCAGCAGCTTAGGCGGGGGGCGGCAGTACTTC.